Listed below are T cell receptor beta chains from one sample, sequenced in a study of blood T cells in healthy people across ages. TCRdb re-analysed the 5' RACE reads in MiXCR, keeping a single row per CDR3 protein. This table has about 670,000 distinct CDR3 sequences, 40% to 65% appearing once. Sequenced material: blood. The receptors stem from a woman at least 80 years old in good health. The CDR3 runs from the conserved cysteine through the conserved F or W. D genes are given only for firm matches. Clone size is stated in some rows and not others, as once, few, many or a class when expanded.

abundance: NA; j_gene: TRBJ2-2; d_gene: TRBD1; v_gene: TRBV12-3/TRBV12-4; CDR3nt: TGTGCCAGCAGTCGGACAGGGAGATCTTCCGGGGAGCTGTTTTTT; CDR3aa: CASSRTGRSSGELFF
abundance: many; j_gene: TRBJ2-3; d_gene: NA; v_gene: TRBV5-1; CDR3nt: TGTGCCAGCAGCTTAGCTCGCACAGATACGCAGTATTTT; CDR3aa: CASSLARTDTQYF
abundance: many; j_gene: TRBJ2-3; d_gene: TRBD2; v_gene: TRBV20-1; CDR3nt: TGCAGTGCTGTCCCCACTAGCGGAAGCACAGATACGCAGTATTTT; CDR3aa: CSAVPTSGSTDTQYF
abundance: NA; j_gene: TRBJ2-2; d_gene: NA; v_gene: TRBV6-2/TRBV6-3; CDR3nt: TGTGCCAGCAATTTTCGGGGGACGAACACCGGGGAGCTGTTTTTT; CDR3aa: CASNFRGTNTGELFF
abundance: NA; j_gene: TRBJ2-2; d_gene: TRBD2; v_gene: TRBV12-3/TRBV12-4; CDR3nt: TGTGCCAGCAGATCGAGCGGGAGGCGTCGGACCGGGGAGCTGTTTTTT; CDR3aa: CASRSSGRRRTGELFF
abundance: few; j_gene: TRBJ2-1; d_gene: TRBD2; v_gene: TRBV30; CDR3nt: TGTGCCTGGAGTGTTAGCGGGGGGGCCTCCGAGCAGTTCTTC; CDR3aa: CAWSVSGGASEQFF
abundance: NA; j_gene: TRBJ2-7; d_gene: NA; v_gene: TRBV7-6; CDR3nt: TGTGCCAGCAGCTTAGATTCCTCTGACGAGCAGTACTTC; CDR3aa: CASSLDSSDEQYF
abundance: NA; j_gene: TRBJ2-1; d_gene: TRBD1; v_gene: TRBV20-1; CDR3nt: TGCAGTGCAGACCGGGACAGGGGGAATGAGCAGTTCTTC; CDR3aa: CSADRDRGNEQFF
abundance: NA; j_gene: TRBJ2-3; d_gene: TRBD1; v_gene: TRBV30; CDR3nt: TGTGCCTGGAGTTTCTGGGACAGGGGAACAGATACGCAGTATTTT; CDR3aa: CAWSFWDRGTDTQYF
abundance: NA; j_gene: TRBJ1-2; d_gene: NA; v_gene: TRBV7-9; CDR3nt: TGTGCCAGCAGCCCGGCTAGACCCTATGGCTACACCTTC; CDR3aa: CASSPARPYGYTF
abundance: NA; j_gene: TRBJ1-2; d_gene: NA; v_gene: TRBV29-1; CDR3nt: TGCAGCGTTGAAGCATACTATGGCTACACCTTC; CDR3aa: CSVEAYYGYTF
abundance: many; j_gene: TRBJ1-6; d_gene: NA; v_gene: TRBV12-3/TRBV12-4; CDR3nt: TGTGCCAGCAGTCTCCTTAGGAATTCACCCCTCCACTTT; CDR3aa: CASSLLRNSPLHF
abundance: many; j_gene: TRBJ2-1; d_gene: NA; v_gene: TRBV9; CDR3nt: TGTGCCAGCAGCGTCGGGACGGAATACAATGAGCAGTTCTTC; CDR3aa: CASSVGTEYNEQFF
abundance: NA; j_gene: TRBJ2-3; d_gene: TRBD2; v_gene: TRBV5-1; CDR3nt: TGCGCCAGCAGCGCCGGACTAGCGGGAGGTGATACGCAGTATTTT; CDR3aa: CASSAGLAGGDTQYF
abundance: many; j_gene: TRBJ2-5; d_gene: NA; v_gene: TRBV27; CDR3nt: TGTGCCAGCAGTAACGGGTACCAAGAGACCCAGTACTTC; CDR3aa: CASSNGYQETQYF
abundance: many; j_gene: TRBJ2-1; d_gene: NA; v_gene: TRBV25-1; CDR3nt: TGTGCCAGCAGTGAACCCGGGTACAATGAGCAGTTCTTC; CDR3aa: CASSEPGYNEQFF
abundance: NA; j_gene: TRBJ2-3; d_gene: NA; v_gene: TRBV27; CDR3nt: TGTGCCAGCAGAGGGCAGACTTATACGCAGTATTTT; CDR3aa: CASRGQTYTQYF
abundance: NA; j_gene: TRBJ2-1; d_gene: NA; v_gene: TRBV10-3; CDR3nt: TGTGCCATCAGTGAGGCGTATGACAATGAGCAGTTCTTC; CDR3aa: CAISEAYDNEQFF
abundance: few; j_gene: TRBJ2-7; d_gene: NA; v_gene: TRBV7-3; CDR3nt: TGTGCCAGCAGCCCGGGGGCTCCCAACTACGAGCAGTACTTC; CDR3aa: CASSPGAPNYEQYF
abundance: few; j_gene: TRBJ2-1; d_gene: NA; v_gene: TRBV27; CDR3nt: TGTGCCAGCAGTTTTCACAGGAATTCCAATGAGCAGTTCTTC; CDR3aa: CASSFHRNSNEQFF
abundance: many; j_gene: TRBJ2-3; d_gene: NA; v_gene: TRBV9; CDR3nt: TGTGCCAGCACCGGGGCGCCCACAGATACGCAGTATTTT; CDR3aa: CASTGAPTDTQYF
abundance: few; j_gene: TRBJ2-7; d_gene: NA; v_gene: TRBV6-6; CDR3nt: TGTGCCAGCAGGAGCACAGTCTACAATGAGCAGTACTTC; CDR3aa: CASRSTVYNEQYF
abundance: many; j_gene: TRBJ2-7; d_gene: NA; v_gene: TRBV5-1; CDR3nt: TGCGCCAGCAGCTTGGGAGGGGTGGAGAGCAGCTACGAGCAGTACTTC; CDR3aa: CASSLGGVESSYEQYF
abundance: few; j_gene: TRBJ1-5; d_gene: TRBD1; v_gene: TRBV11-2; CDR3nt: TGTGCCAGCAGCTTGGGGACAGGGAGGGACAGGCAGCCCCAGCATTTT; CDR3aa: CASSLGTGRDRQPQHF
abundance: NA; j_gene: TRBJ2-7; d_gene: NA; v_gene: TRBV9; CDR3nt: TGTGCCAGCAGCGTAACAGCTCTAACCTACGAGCAGTACTTC; CDR3aa: CASSVTALTYEQYF
abundance: few; j_gene: TRBJ2-1; d_gene: NA; v_gene: TRBV24-1; CDR3nt: TGTGCCACCAGTGAATCCGGGACCCCCCCTTACAATGAGCAGTTCTTC; CDR3aa: CATSESGTPPYNEQFF
abundance: NA; j_gene: TRBJ2-3; d_gene: NA; v_gene: TRBV3-1; CDR3nt: TGTACCAGCAGCCAAGGGCCTGGCCTCCCAGATACGCAGTATTTT; CDR3aa: CTSSQGPGLPDTQYF
abundance: few; j_gene: TRBJ2-7; d_gene: NA; v_gene: TRBV10-3; CDR3nt: TGTGCCATCAGTGAGGCAGAGGCCTACGAGCAGTACTTC; CDR3aa: CAISEAEAYEQYF
abundance: few; j_gene: TRBJ1-2; d_gene: NA; v_gene: TRBV2; CDR3nt: TGTGCCAGCAGTGTAGGGGAATACTATGGCTACACCTTC; CDR3aa: CASSVGEYYGYTF
abundance: NA; j_gene: TRBJ2-1; d_gene: NA; v_gene: TRBV27; CDR3nt: TGTGCCAGCAGTTTTGGGGCGGACCCTTACAATGAGCAGTTCTTC; CDR3aa: CASSFGADPYNEQFF
abundance: NA; j_gene: TRBJ2-2; d_gene: NA; v_gene: TRBV5-1; CDR3nt: TGCGCCAGCAGCTTAGCGGAGAGGAACACCGGGGAGCTGTTTTTT; CDR3aa: CASSLAERNTGELFF
abundance: NA; j_gene: TRBJ2-2; d_gene: NA; v_gene: TRBV5-1; CDR3nt: TGCGCCAGCAGCGAGGTTACCGGGGAGCTGTTTTTT; CDR3aa: CASSEVTGELFF
abundance: NA; j_gene: TRBJ1-5; d_gene: NA; v_gene: TRBV4-2; CDR3nt: TGTGCCAGCAGCCAAGATCAAGTAGGATCCGGGCGGGGGGCAAATCAGCCCCAGCATTTT; CDR3aa: CASSQDQVGSGRGANQPQHF
abundance: many; j_gene: TRBJ1-5; d_gene: NA; v_gene: TRBV10-2; CDR3nt: TGCGCCACCGGGGGGGGTGGACAGCCCCAGCATTTT; CDR3aa: CATGGGGQPQHF
abundance: NA; j_gene: TRBJ2-1; d_gene: NA; v_gene: TRBV5-8; CDR3nt: TGTGCCAGCAGCTTTTGGCAGGAAATTGGTGAGCGGTTCTTC; CDR3aa: CASSFWQEIGERFF